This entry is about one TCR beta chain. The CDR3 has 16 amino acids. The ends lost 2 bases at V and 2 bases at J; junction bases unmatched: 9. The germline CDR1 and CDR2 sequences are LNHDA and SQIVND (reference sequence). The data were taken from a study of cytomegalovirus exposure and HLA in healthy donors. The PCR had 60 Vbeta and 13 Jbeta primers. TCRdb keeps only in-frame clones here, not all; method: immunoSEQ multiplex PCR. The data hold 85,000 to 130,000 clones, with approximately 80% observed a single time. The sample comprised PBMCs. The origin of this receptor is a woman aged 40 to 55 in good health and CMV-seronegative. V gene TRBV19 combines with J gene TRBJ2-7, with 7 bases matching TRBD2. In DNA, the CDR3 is TGTGCCAGTAGTATAAGTTTTAGGCGGGAGCCCTACGAGCAGTACTTC. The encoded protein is CASSISFRREPYEQYF.